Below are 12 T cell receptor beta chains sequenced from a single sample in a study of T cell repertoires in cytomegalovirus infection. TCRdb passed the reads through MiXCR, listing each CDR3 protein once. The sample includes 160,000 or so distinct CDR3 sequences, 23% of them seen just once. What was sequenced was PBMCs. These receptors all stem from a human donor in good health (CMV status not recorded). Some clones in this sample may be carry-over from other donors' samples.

CDR3 residues: CSAREVDIYEQYF. The CDR3 bases are TGCAGTGCTAGAGAAGTAGACATTTACGAGCAGTACTTC. V and J are TRBV20-1 and TRBJ2-7; D is unresolved. The V end lost 0 bases, the J end lost 4 bases, and 10 bases lay between the germline ends. Germline CDR1 and CDR2: DFQATT and SNEGSKA (reference sequence). The CDR3 spans 13 residues.

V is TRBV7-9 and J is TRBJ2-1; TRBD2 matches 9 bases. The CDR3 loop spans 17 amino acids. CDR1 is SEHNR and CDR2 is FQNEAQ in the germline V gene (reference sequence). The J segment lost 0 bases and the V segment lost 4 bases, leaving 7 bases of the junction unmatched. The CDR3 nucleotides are TGTGCCAGCAGCTCCCCCAGGGGACTAGCCTCCTACAATGAGCAGTTCTTC. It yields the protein CASSSPRGLASYNEQFF.

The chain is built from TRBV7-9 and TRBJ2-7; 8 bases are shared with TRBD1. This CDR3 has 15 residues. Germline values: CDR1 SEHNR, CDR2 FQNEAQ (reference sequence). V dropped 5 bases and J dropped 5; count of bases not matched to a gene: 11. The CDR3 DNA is TGTGCCAGCAGCGGGTGGGGGACAGGCGGCGACGAGCAGTACTTC. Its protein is CASSGWGTGGDEQYF.

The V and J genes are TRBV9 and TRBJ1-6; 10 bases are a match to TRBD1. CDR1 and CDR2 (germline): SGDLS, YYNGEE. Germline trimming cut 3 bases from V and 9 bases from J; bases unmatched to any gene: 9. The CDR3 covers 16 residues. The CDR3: CASSAGDRGRGSPLHF. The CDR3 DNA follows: TGTGCCAGCAGCGCCGGGGACAGGGGAAGAGGTTCACCCCTCCACTTT.

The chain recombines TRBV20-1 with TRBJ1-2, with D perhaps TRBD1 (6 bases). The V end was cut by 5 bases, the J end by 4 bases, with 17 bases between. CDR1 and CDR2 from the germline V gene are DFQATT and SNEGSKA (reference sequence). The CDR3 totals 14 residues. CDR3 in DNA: TGCAGTGCTCCACTCTACAGGGAATCCTATGGCTACACCTTC. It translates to CSAPLYRESYGYTF.

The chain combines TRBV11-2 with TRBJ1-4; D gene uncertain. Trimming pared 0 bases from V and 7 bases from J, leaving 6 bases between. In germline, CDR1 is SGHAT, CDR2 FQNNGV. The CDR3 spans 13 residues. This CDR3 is CASSLDRSEKLFF. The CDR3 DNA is TGTGCCAGCAGCTTAGACAGGAGTGAAAAACTGTTTTTT. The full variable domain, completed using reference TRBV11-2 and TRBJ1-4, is EAGVAQSPRYKIIEKRQSVAFWCNPISGHATLYWYQQILGQGPKLLIQFQNNGVVDDSQLPKDRFSAERLKGVDSTLKIQPAKLEDSAVYLCASSLDRSEKLFFGSGTQLSVL.

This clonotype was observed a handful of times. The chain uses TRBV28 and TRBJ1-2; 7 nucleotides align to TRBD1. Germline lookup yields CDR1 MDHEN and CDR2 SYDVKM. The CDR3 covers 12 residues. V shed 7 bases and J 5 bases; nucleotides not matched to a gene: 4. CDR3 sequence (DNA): TGTGCCAGCAATACAGGGGTTTATGGCTACACCTTC. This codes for CASNTGVYGYTF.

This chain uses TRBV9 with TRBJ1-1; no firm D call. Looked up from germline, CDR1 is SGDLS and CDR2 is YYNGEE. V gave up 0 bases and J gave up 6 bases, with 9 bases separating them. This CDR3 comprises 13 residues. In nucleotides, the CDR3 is TGTGCCAGCAGCGTAGATGACGGATCTGAAGCTTTCTTT. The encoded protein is CASSVDDGSEAFF.

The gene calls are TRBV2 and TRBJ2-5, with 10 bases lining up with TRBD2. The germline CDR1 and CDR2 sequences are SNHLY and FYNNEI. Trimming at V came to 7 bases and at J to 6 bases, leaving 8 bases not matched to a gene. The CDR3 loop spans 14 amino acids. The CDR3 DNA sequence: TGTGCCAGCAAAGGACTAGCGGACAGCCAGACCCAGTACTTC. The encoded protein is CASKGLADSQTQYF.

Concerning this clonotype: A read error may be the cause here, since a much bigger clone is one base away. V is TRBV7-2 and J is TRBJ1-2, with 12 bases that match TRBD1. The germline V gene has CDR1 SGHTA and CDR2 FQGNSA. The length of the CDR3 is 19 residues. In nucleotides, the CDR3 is TGTGCCAGGAGCTCTTCATTAGGGACAGGGGGCGCAAATGGTTATGGCTACACCTTC. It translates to CARSSSLGTGGANGYGYTF. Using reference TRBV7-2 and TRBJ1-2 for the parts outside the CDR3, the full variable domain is GAGVSQSPSNKVTEKGKDVELRCDPISGHTALYWYRQSLGQGLEFLIYFQGNSAPDKSGLPSDRFSAERTGGSVSTLTIQRTQQEDSAVYLCARSSSLGTGGANGYGYTFGSGTRLTVV.

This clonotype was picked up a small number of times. The CDR3 is CASSPQGNSPLHF. The CDR3 DNA sequence: TGTGCCAGCAGCCCACAGGGAAATTCACCCCTCCACTTT. This sequence joins TRBV7-2 and TRBJ1-6; D perhaps matches TRBD1 (6 bases). Germline-derived CDR1 and CDR2 are SGHTA and FQGNSA. Trimming removed 5 bases at V and 7 bases at J, with 9 bases between. CDR3 size: 13 residues.

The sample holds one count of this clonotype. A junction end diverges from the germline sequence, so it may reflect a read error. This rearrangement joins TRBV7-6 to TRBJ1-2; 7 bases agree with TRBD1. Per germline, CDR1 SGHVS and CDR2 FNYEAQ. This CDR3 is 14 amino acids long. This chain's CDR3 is CTSSLIGQAYGYTF. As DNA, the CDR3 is TGTACCAGCAGCTTAATCGGACAGGCCTATGGCTACACCTTC.